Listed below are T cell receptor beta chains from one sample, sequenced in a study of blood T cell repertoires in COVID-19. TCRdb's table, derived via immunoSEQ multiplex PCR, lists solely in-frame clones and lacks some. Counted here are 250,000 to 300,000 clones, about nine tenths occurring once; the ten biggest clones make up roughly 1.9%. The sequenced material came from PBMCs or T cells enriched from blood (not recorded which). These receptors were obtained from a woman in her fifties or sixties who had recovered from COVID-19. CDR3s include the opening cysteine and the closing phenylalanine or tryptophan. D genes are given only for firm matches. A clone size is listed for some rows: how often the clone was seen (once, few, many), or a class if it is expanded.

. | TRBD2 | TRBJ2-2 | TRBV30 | TGTGCCTGGGAGCGGGGGCTGAACACCGGGGAGCTGTTTTTT | CAWERGLNTGELFF
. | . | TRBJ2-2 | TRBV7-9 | TGTGCCAGCAGCTCGTTTGAGCGATCCGGGGAGCTGTTTTTT | CASSSFERSGELFF
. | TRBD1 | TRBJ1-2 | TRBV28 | TGTGCCAGCAGAATAGGACAGGCTCCCCGGGGCTACACCTTC | CASRIGQAPRGYTF
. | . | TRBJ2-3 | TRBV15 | TGTGCCACCAGCCCAAGAGGTGCCTTGGCGACGGGAAATACGCAGTATTTT | CATSPRGALATGNTQYF
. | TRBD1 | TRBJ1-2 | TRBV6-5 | TGTGCCAGCAGTTACTCGAACAGGGGTGACTATGGCTACACCTTC | CASSYSNRGDYGYTF
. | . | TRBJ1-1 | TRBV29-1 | TGCAGCGTTGTGGAGGGAGGGGGCACTGAAGCTTTCTTT | CSVVEGGGTEAFF
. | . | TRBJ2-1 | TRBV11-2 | TGTGCCAGCAGCTTGGCCAGATACAATGAGCAGTTCTTC | CASSLARYNEQFF
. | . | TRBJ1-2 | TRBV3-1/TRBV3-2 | TGTGCCAGCAGCCAGCAGGGGTCGGTTGGCTACACCTTC | CASSQQGSVGYTF
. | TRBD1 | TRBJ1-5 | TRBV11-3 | TGTGCCAGCAGCTTCGGGACAGGGGATTTGAGGGGTCAGCCCCAGCATTTT | CASSFGTGDLRGQPQHF
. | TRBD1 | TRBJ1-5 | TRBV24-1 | TGTGCCACCAGTGATTTCGAGGGGGCAAATCAGCCCCAGCATTTT | CATSDFEGANQPQHF
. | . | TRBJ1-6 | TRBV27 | TGTGCCAGCAGTTCCCAGTGGCTCCAGCGCGGTAATTCACCCCTCCACTTT | CASSSQWLQRGNSPLHF
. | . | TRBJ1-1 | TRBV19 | TGTGCCAGTAGCACACAGAACACTGAAGCTTTCTTT | CASSTQNTEAFF
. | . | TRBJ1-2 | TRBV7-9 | TGTGCCAGCAGCTTCGCGGGGGGACCGGGGGACTATGGCTACACCTTC | CASSFAGGPGDYGYTF
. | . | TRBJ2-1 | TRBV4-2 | TGTGCCAGCAGCCAAGATTTGGGGGCCGCGGATGAGCAGTTCTTC | CASSQDLGAADEQFF
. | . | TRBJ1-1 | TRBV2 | TGTGCCAGCAGCGAACAGGGAGGTTCTGAAGCTTTCTTT | CASSEQGGSEAFF
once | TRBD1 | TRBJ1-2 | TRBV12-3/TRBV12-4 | TGTGCCAGCAGTTTACGACAGGGGTATGGCTACACCTTC | CASSLRQGYGYTF
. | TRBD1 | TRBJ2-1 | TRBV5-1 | TGCGCCAGCAGCAGGGGACAGTTGAATTACAATGAGCAGTTCTTC | CASSRGQLNYNEQFF